Below, 6 T cell receptor beta chains from the same sample are listed, as sequenced in a study of blood T cell repertoires in COVID-19. Assay used: immunoSEQ multiplex PCR; TCRdb lists only in-frame clones, some missing. The sample carries 85,000 to 100,000 clones, roughly 72% recorded once. The sample was peripheral blood. The receptors originated from a woman aged 55-70 years in a cohort sampled during active or convalescent COVID-19.

This chain joins TRBV6-2 or TRBV6-3 and TRBJ1-4, with 11 bases matching TRBD1. The CDR3 spans 16 residues. Looked up from germline, CDR1 is MNHEY and CDR2 is SVGEGT. Trimming at V came to 2 bases and at J to 9 bases, leaving 8 bases not matched to a gene. DNA of the CDR3: TGTGCCAGCAGTTACGCACCGGGACAGGGGGTTCAAAAACTGTTTTTT. It translates to CASSYAPGQGVQKLFF.

V gene TRBV5-6 combines with J gene TRBJ1-5; TRBD1 matches at 7 bases. V shed 4 bases, J shed 0 bases, and the junction held 10 bases outside the gene matches. CDR3 length: 17 residues. Germline V gives CDR1 SGHDT, CDR2 YYEEEE. This CDR3 is CASSIRTGSYSNQPQHF. CDR3 bases: TGTGCCAGCAGCATCCGGACAGGATCCTATAGCAATCAGCCCCAGCATTTT. Full variable domain (outside the CDR3, taken from reference TRBV5-6 and TRBJ1-5): DAGVTQSPTHLIKTRGQQVTLRCSPKSGHDTVSWYQQALGQGPQFIFQYYEEEERQRGNFPDRFSGHQFPNYSSELNVNALLLGDSALYLCASSIRTGSYSNQPQHFGDGTRLSIL.

The genes are TRBV2 and TRBJ1-2; 12 bases are a match to TRBD1. V was clipped by 10 bases and J by 4 bases; unmatched bases: 10. This CDR3 comprises 15 residues. Germline-derived CDR1 and CDR2 are SNHLY and FYNNEI. The CDR3 DNA sequence: TGTGCCACCACATGGGGGACAGGGGGCGTCTATGGCTACACCTTC. This codes for CATTWGTGGVYGYTF.

This clone was seen a single time. A junction boundary mismatches the germline segment, possibly from a read error. V is TRBV7-8 and J is TRBJ2-3; 10 bases map to TRBD2. This CDR3 has 16 residues. Germline V gene sequence: CDR1 SGHVS, CDR2 FQNEAQ. Here the CDR3 DNA reads TGTGCCAGCAGCCCCCAGCGGGGGGGGTTGACAGATGCGCAGTATTTT. Translating gives CASSPQRGGLTDAQYF.

The rearrangement links TRBV4-2 to TRBJ2-7; TRBD1 matches 7 bases. CDR1 is LGHNA, CDR2 YNFKEQ, per germline. The trim removed 2 bases at V and 2 bases at J, leaving 3 bases unmatched. The CDR3 is 14 residues long. CDR3 loop: CASSQRQGPYEQYF. The CDR3 nucleotides are TGTGCCAGCAGCCAAAGACAGGGACCCTACGAGCAGTACTTC.

There are a few counts of this clone. The chain employs TRBV5-8 and TRBJ2-7; D gene unclear. The ends were cut back, 2 bases at V and 6 bases at J, with 12 bases in the middle. CDR1 is SGHTS, CDR2 YDEGEE, per germline. The CDR3 is 13 residues long. The CDR3 reads CASSFGIPGEQYF. CDR3 sequence (DNA): TGTGCCAGCAGCTTTGGTATCCCCGGCGAGCAGTACTTC.